Below, 13 T cell receptor beta chains from the same sample are listed, as sequenced in a study of regulatory T cells in long-lasting Graves disease. The time point here: newly diagnosed GD, antithyroid drugs for less than 3 months. Preparation of the TCR library used RNA extracted from PBMCs. Building of the TCR beta libraries involved iRepertoire HTBI primers and Arm-PCR of CDR3 regions. TCRdb passed the multiplex PCR reads through MiXCR, listing each CDR3 protein once. The sample holds 300,000 to 450,000 distinct CDR3 sequences, about a sixth seen once. This material consisted of peripheral blood mononuclear cells (PBMCs), taken at new diagnosis, from a patient treated with antithyroid drugs. Every receptor here comes from a female donor with Graves disease.

The gene calls are TRBV20-1 and TRBJ1-1; possibly TRBD1 for D (6 bases). Germline CDR1 and CDR2: DFQATT and SNEGSKA (reference sequence). There are 12 residues in the CDR3. The V end was cut by 5 bases, the J end by 5 bases, with 12 bases between. CDR3 DNA sequence: TGCAGTGCTCAAAGGGGGGGGACTGAAGCTTTCTTT. It codes for CSAQRGGTEAFF.

This clonotype came up many times. The chain uses TRBV3-1 and TRBJ1-2; 7 nucleotides agree with TRBD1. Germline assignment: CDR1 LGHDT and CDR2 YNNKEL (reference sequence). Unmatched junction bases numbered 4, after V lost 4 bases and J lost 8 bases. There are 12 residues in the CDR3. The CDR3, as DNA: TGTGCCAGCAGCCCCGGAGGGGGCGGCTACACCTTC. This gives the protein CASSPGGGGYTF.

This chain uses TRBV20-1 with TRBJ1-1; a weak D match, TRBD1 (5 bases). Germline V gene sequence: CDR1 DFQATT, CDR2 SNEGSKA (reference sequence). Deletions cut 5 bases from V and 3 bases from J, with 13 bases between. The CDR3 has 13 residues. The CDR3 region is CSAEGLGDTEAFF. In DNA form, the CDR3 reads TGCAGTGCTGAGGGGCTGGGCGACACTGAAGCTTTCTTT.

This clonotype was recorded a few times. The rearrangement uses TRBV29-1 and TRBJ2-2; D gene uncertain. V gave up 4 bases and J gave up 4 bases, with 13 bases separating them. Germline loops: CDR1 SQVTM, CDR2 ANQGSEA. This CDR3 is 14 amino acids long. CDR3 region: CSVAGSRSTGELFF. CDR3 nucleotides: TGCAGCGTTGCCGGCTCCCGGAGCACCGGGGAGCTGTTTTTT.

This clonotype was seen many times. At one boundary the junction diverges from the germline segment, which might be a read error. The chain has TRBV20-1 and TRBJ1-5; perhaps TRBD1 as D (6 bases). CDR1 DFQATT and CDR2 SNEGSKA come from the germline V gene (reference sequence). CDR3 length: 14 amino acids. The CDR3 sequence: CSARDGQSTQPQHF. CDR3 DNA sequence: TGCAGTGCTAGAGATGGACAGAGCACTCAGCCCCAGCATTTT.

This clonotype came up many times. The V and J genes are TRBV24-1 and TRBJ2-1, with TRBD1 identical over 10 bases. Losses at the gene ends were 5 bases for V and 8 bases for J; bases not matched to a gene: 11. CDR3 size: 16 residues. Per germline, CDR1 KGHDR and CDR2 SFDVKD. CDR3 bases: TGTGCCACCAGTGGCCTCAGGGACAGGGGTTCATATGAGCAGTTCTTC. Its translation is CATSGLRDRGSYEQFF.

This clonotype showed up many times. This chain joins TRBV5-6 and TRBJ2-1, with D possibly TRBD1 on 5 matching bases. Germline V gene sequence: CDR1 SGHDT, CDR2 YYEEEE. CDR3 length: 15 residues. Trimming left V 4 bases short and J 7 bases short, with 18 bases between. The CDR3 DNA reads as TGTGCCAGCAGCAACGACAGCAGACGAGGTAATGAGCAGTTCTTC. Protein sequence: CASSNDSRRGNEQFF.

This clonotype showed up many times. The chain carries TRBV6-2 or TRBV6-3 and TRBJ1-2; D is unclear. Trimming cost V 2 bases and J 6 bases, with 10 bases left between them. The CDR3 length is 13 residues. Germline CDR1 and CDR2: MNHEY and SVGEGT. DNA of the CDR3: TGTGCCAGCAGTTACCGGGGAGGACATGGCTACACCTTC. Translating it yields CASSYRGGHGYTF.

This clonotype was seen only a few times. The chain uses TRBV24-1 and TRBJ1-2, with a possible D match to TRBD1 (5 bases). The length of the CDR3 is 13 residues. V lost 1 base to trimming and J lost 10 bases, with 12 bases between them. Germline loops: CDR1 KGHDR, CDR2 SFDVKD. The CDR3 loop is CATSDFGYRFYTF. The CDR3 DNA sequence: TGTGCCACCAGTGATTTTGGCTACAGGTTCTACACCTTC.

This clonotype was observed many times. At one end the junction does not follow the germline gene, possibly because of a read error. The chain carries TRBV4-3 and TRBJ1-5; TRBD1 is a possible D gene (5 bases). CDR1 and CDR2 from the germline V gene are LGHNA and YSLEER. The CDR3 covers 15 residues. CDR3 sequence: CASSLGTASNQPQHF. The CDR3 coding sequence is TGTGCCAGCAGCTTAGGGACGGCTAGCAATCAGCCCCAGCATTTT.

The V gene is TRBV11-2, the J gene TRBJ2-7, with 8 bases fitting TRBD1. V lost 5 bases to trimming and J lost 5 bases; unmatched junction nucleotides: 14. The CDR3 sequence is 16 residues long. Germline values: CDR1 SGHAT, CDR2 FQNNGV. In DNA, the CDR3 is TGTGCCAGCAGCCCCTCCCGGACAGGGATCTTCCACGAGCAGTACTTC. It codes for CASSPSRTGIFHEQYF.

This chain joins TRBV12-3 or TRBV12-4 and TRBJ2-3; tentative D call: TRBD1 (5 bases). Trimming pared 3 bases from V and 4 bases from J, leaving 11 bases between. The CDR3 sequence is 14 residues long. The CDR3 reads CASSFLQGADTQYF. CDR3 nucleotides: TGTGCCAGCAGTTTCCTACAAGGGGCAGATACGCAGTATTTT.

The chain is built from TRBV11-2 and TRBJ1-1; no firm D call. Trimming left V 1 base short and J 0 bases short, with 12 bases between. CDR3 length: 16 residues. Germline assignment: CDR1 SGHAT and CDR2 FQNNGV. CDR3 region: CASSLGASPVNTEAFF. The CDR3, as DNA: TGTGCCAGCAGCTTAGGGGCAAGCCCGGTGAACACTGAAGCTTTCTTT.